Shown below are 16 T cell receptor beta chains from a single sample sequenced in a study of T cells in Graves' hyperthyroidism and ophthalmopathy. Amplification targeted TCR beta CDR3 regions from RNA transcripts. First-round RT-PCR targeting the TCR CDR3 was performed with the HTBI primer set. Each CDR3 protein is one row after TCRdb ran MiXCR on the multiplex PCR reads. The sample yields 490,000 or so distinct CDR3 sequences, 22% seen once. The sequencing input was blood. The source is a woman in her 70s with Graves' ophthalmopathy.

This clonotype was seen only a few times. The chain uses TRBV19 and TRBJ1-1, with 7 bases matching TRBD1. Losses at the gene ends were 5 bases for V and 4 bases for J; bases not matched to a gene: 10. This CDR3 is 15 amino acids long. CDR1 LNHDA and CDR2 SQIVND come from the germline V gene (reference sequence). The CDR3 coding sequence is TGTGCCAGTAGTCCCGGACAGGTGCTGAGCACTGAAGCTTTCTTT. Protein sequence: CASSPGQVLSTEAFF. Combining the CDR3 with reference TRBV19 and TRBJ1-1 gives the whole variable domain DGGITQSPKYLFRKEGQNVTLSCEQNLNHDAMYWYRQDPGQGLRLIYYSQIVNDFQKGDIAEGYSVSREKKESFPLTVTSAQKNPTAFYLCASSPGQVLSTEAFFGQGTRLTVV.

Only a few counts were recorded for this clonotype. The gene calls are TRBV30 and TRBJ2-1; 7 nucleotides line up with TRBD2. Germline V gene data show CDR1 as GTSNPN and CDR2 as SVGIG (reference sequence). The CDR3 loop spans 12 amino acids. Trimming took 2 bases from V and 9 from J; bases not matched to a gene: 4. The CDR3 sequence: CAWSPTSFEQFF. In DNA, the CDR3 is TGTGCCTGGAGTCCGACTAGCTTTGAGCAGTTCTTC. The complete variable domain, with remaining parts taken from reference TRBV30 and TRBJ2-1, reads SQTIHQWPATLVQPVGSPLSLECTVEGTSNPNLYWYRQAAGRGLQLLFYSVGIGQISSEVPQNLSASRPQDRQFILSSKKLLLSDSGFYLCAWSPTSFEQFFGPGTRLTVL.

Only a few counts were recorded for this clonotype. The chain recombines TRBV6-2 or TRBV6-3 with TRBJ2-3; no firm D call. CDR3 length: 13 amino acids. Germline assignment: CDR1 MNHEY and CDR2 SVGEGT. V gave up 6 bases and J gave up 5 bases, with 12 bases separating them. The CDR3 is CASRNGPGDTQYF. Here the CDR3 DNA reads TGTGCCAGCAGGAATGGGCCCGGAGATACGCAGTATTTT.

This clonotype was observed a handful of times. DNA for the CDR3: TGTGCCAGCAGCTTACATGGACAGGGGGTAAAAGAGACCCAGTACTTC. Amino acids: CASSLHGQGVKETQYF. V and J are TRBV7-2 and TRBJ2-5; 10 positions agree with TRBD1. CDR3 length equals 16 residues. With 2 bases clipped from V and 3 bases from J, the junction kept 6 bases outside the gene matches. CDR1 and CDR2 (germline): SGHTA, FQGNSA.

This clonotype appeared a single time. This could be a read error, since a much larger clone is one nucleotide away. In DNA, the CDR3 is TGTGCCAGCGGCCCAGGGGGAAGCTCCTACGAGCAGTACTTC. Protein: CASGPGGSSYEQYF. The gene calls are TRBV28 and TRBJ2-7; TRBD1 matches at 7 bases. The CDR3 has 14 amino acids. Germline V CDR1 and CDR2: MDHEN, SYDVKM. Trimming cost V 8 bases and J 0 bases; bases outside gene matches: 7.

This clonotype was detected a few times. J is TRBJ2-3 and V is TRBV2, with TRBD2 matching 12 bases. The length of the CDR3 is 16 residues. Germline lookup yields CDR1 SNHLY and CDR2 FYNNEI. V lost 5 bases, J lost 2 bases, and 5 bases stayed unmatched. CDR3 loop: CASSTLAGGPTDTQYF. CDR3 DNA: TGTGCCAGCAGTACCCTAGCGGGAGGGCCCACAGATACGCAGTATTTT.

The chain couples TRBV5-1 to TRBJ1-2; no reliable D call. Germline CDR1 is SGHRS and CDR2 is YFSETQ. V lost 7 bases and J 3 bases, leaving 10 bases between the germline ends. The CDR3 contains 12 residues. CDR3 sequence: CASSHGDYGYTF. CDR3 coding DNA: TGCGCCAGCTCCCACGGGGACTATGGCTACACCTTC.

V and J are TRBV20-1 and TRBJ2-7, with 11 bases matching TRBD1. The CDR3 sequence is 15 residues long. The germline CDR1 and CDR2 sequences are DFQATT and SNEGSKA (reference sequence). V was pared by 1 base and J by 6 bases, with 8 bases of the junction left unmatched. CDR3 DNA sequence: TGCAGTGCTAGAGGGTCCCGGACAGGGGGCCTCGAGCAGTACTTC. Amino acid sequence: CSARGSRTGGLEQYF.

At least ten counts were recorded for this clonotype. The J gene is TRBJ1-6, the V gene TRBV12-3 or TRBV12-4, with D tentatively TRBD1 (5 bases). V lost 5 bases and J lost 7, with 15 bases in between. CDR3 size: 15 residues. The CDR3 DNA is TGTGCCAGCAGTGGGGACGGGGGAATGAATTCACCCCTCCACTTT. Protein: CASSGDGGMNSPLHF.

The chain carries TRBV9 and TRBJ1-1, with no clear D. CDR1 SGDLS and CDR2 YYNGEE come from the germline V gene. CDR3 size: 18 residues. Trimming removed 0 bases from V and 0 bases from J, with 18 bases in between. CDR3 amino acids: CASSVETGLDLLNTEAFF. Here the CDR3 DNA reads TGTGCCAGCAGCGTAGAAACCGGGTTGGACCTACTGAACACTGAAGCTTTCTTT. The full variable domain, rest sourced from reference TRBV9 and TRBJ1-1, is DSGVTQTPKHLITATGQRVTLRCSPRSGDLSVYWYQQSLDQGLQFLIQYYNGEERAKGNILERFSAQQFPDLHSELNLSSLELGDSALYFCASSVETGLDLLNTEAFFGQGTRLTVV.

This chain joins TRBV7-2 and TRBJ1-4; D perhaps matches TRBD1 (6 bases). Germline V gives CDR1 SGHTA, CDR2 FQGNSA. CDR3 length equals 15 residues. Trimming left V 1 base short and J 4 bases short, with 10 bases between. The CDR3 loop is CASSLGGAINEKLFF. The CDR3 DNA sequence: TGTGCCAGCAGCTTAGGGGGGGCGATTAATGAAAAACTGTTTTTT.

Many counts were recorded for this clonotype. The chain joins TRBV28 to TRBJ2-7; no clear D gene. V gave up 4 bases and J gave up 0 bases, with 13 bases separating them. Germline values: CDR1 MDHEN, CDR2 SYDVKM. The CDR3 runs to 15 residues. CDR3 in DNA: TGTGCCAGCAGTTCAGGCGGATTAAGCTCCTACGAGCAGTACTTC. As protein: CASSSGGLSSYEQYF.

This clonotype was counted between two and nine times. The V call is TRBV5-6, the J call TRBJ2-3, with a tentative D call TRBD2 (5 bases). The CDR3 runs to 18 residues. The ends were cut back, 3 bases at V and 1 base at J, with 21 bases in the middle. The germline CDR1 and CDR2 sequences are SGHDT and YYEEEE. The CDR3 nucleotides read TGTGCCAGCAGCTCCCTTGTATCCAGCGGTCAACGCACAGATACGCAGTATTTT. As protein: CASSSLVSSGQRTDTQYF.

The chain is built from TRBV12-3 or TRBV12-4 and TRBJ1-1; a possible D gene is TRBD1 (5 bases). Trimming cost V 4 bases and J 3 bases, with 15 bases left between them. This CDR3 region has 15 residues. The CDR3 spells CASSSGGVGYTEAFF. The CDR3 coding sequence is TGTGCCAGCAGTTCCGGGGGGGTAGGGTACACTGAAGCTTTCTTT.

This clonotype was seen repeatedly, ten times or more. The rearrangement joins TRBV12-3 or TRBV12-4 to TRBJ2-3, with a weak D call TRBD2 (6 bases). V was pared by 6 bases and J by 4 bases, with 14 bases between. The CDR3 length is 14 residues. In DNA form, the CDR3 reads TGTGCCAGCAGCCGCGGGCGGGGAGCAGATACGCAGTATTTT. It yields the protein CASSRGRGADTQYF.

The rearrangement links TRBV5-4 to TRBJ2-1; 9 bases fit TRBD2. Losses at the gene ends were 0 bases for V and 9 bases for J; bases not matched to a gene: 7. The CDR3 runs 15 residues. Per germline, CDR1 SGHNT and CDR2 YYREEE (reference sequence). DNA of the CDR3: TGTGCCAGCAGCTTGGCAGGCGGGAGGGCCGGTGAGCAGTTCTTC. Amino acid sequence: CASSLAGGRAGEQFF.